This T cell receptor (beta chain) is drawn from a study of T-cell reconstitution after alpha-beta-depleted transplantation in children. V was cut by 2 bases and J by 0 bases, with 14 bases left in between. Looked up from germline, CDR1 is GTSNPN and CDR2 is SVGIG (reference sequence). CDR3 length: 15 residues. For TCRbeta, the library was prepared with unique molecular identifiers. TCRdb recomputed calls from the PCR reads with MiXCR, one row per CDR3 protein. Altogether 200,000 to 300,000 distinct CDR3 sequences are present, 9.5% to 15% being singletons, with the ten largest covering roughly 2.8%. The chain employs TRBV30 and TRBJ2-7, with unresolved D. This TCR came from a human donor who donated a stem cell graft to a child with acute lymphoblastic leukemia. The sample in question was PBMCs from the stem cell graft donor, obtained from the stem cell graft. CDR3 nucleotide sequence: TGTGCCTGGAGTCCCCTTTCGAAAGGCTCCTACGAGCAGTACTTC. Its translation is CAWSPLSKGSYEQYF.